A single sample is the source of the 4 T cell receptor beta chains below, sequenced in a study of read filtering for tumor transcriptome and immune sequencing. This library used 300 to 500 ng RNA and molecular barcoded adaptors spanning alpha/delta and beta/gamma chains. MiXCR, run by TCRdb on the reads, gives a single entry per CDR3 protein. The sample records under 80,000 distinct CDR3 sequences, under 20% being singletons. The specimen was a population of CD138-negative cells sorted from bone marrow. The receptors here all came from a donor aged 40 or over with multiple myeloma.

Notes on this clonotype: A much larger clone sits a single nucleotide away, making a read error possible. The rearrangement links TRBV5-1 to TRBJ1-1; 10 bases map to TRBD1. CDR3 size: 15 residues. Germline V gene data show CDR1 as SGHRS and CDR2 as YFSETQ. CDR3 in DNA: TGCGCCAGCAGCTCCCGGACAGGGGGAATGAGTGAAGCTTACTTT. This sequence encodes CASSSRTGGMSEAYF.

At least ten counts were recorded for this clonotype. The V and J genes are TRBV3-1 and TRBJ2-5; D perhaps matches TRBD2 (6 bases). Per the germline V gene, CDR1 is LGHDT and CDR2 is YNNKEL (reference sequence). V dropped 0 bases and J dropped 0 bases, with 8 bases sitting between them. There are 15 residues in the CDR3. CDR3 bases: TGTGCCAGCAGCCAAGAGGGACTCGACCAAGAGACCCAGTACTTC. It is translated as CASSQEGLDQETQYF.

This clonotype appeared many times. This chain uses TRBV7-9 with TRBJ2-1; 9 bases are shared with TRBD2. Germline lookup yields CDR1 SEHNR and CDR2 FQNEAQ (reference sequence). CDR3 length: 16 amino acids. Trimming at V came to 1 base and at J to 8 bases, leaving 9 bases not matched to a gene. The chain's CDR3 is CASSLGRVAGEDEQFF. In DNA form, the CDR3 reads TGTGCCAGCAGCTTAGGCCGGGTAGCGGGAGAAGATGAGCAGTTCTTC.

Notes on this clonotype: Only one base separates this from a far larger clonotype, so it likely reflects a read error. V gene TRBV11-3 combines with J gene TRBJ1-1, with D tentatively TRBD1 (6 bases). CDR3 length: 14 residues. Looked up from germline, CDR1 is SGHNT and CDR2 is YENEEA. The CDR3 DNA reads TGTGCCAGCGGCTTAGGATGGGGGCCCACTGAAGCTTTCTTT. This codes for CASGLGWGPTEAFF.